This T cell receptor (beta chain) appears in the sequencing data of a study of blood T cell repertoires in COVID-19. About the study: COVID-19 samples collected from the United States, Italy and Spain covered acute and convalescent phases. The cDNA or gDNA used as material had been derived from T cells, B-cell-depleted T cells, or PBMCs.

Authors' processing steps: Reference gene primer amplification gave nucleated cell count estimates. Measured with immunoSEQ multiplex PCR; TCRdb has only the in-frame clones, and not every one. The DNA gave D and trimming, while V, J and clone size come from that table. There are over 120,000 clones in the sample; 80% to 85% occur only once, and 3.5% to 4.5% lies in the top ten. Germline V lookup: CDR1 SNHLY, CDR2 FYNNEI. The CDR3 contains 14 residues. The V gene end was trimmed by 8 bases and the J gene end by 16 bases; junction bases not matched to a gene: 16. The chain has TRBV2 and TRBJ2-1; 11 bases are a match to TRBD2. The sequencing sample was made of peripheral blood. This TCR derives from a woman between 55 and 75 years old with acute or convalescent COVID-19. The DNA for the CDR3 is TGTGCCAGCGGAATAGCGGGAGGGGGGACGGCTGTCTTCTTC. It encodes CASGIAGGGTAVFF. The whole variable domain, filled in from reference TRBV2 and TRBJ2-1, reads EPEVTQTPSHQVTQMGQEVILRCVPISNHLYFYWYRQILGQKVEFLVSFYNNEISEKSEIFDDQFSVERPDGSNFTLKIRSTKLEDSAMYFCASGIAGGGTAVFFGPGTRLTVL.